The present entry profiles one T cell receptor beta chain with its context. As processed by the authors: Counts of nucleated cells, estimated from reference gene primer amplification, were obtained. The protocol was immunoSEQ multiplex PCR, while the TCRdb copy is restricted to in-frame clones and leaves out a portion. That table gives V, J and clone size, and the DNA gave D and trimming. Of about 140,000 clones in the sample, 65% to 85% are singletons; the top ten hold less than 9.5%. These data are taken from a study of blood T cell repertoires in COVID-19. Study-level information: Donors in the United States, Italy and Spain gave samples during acute or convalescent COVID-19. The analysed material was cDNA or gDNA that came from T cells, B-cell-depleted T cells, or PBMCs.

The CDR3 runs 14 residues. Germline V gene sequence: CDR1 MNHEY, CDR2 SVGAGI. The V and J ends lost 6 bases and 6 bases, in that order; junction bases with no gene match: 10. The clonotype was recovered from a human donor in a cohort sampled during active COVID-19. The chain uses TRBV6-5 and TRBJ1-2, with TRBD1 matching over 7 bases. Source material: peripheral blood. CDR3 residues: CASRRQGGLNGYTF. DNA of the CDR3: TGTGCCAGCAGGAGACAGGGCGGTCTGAATGGCTACACCTTC.